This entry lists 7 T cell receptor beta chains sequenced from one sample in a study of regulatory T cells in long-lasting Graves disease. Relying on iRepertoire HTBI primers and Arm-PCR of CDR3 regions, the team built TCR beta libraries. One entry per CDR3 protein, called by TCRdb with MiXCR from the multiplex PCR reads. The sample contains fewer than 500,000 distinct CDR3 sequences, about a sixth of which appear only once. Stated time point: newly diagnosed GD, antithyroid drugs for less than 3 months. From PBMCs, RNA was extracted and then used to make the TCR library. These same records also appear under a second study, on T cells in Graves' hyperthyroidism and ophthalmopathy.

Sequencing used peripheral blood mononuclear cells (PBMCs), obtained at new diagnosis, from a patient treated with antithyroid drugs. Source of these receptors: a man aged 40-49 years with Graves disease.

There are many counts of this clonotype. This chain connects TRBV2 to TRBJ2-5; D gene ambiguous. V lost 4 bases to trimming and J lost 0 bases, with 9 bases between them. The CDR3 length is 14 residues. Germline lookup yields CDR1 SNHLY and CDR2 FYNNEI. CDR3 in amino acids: CASSAASNQETQYF. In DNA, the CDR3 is TGTGCCAGCAGTGCGGCAAGTAACCAAGAGACCCAGTACTTC. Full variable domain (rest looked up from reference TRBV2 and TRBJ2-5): EPEVTQTPSHQVTQMGQEVILRCVPISNHLYFYWYRQILGQKVEFLVSFYNNEISEKSEIFDDQFSVERPDGSNFTLKIRSTKLEDSAMYFCASSAASNQETQYFGPGTRLLVL.

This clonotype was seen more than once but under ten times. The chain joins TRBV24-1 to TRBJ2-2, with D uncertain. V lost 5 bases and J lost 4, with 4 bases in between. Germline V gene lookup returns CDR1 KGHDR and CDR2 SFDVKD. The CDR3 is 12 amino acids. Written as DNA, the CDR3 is TGTGCCACCAGTGCTCCCACCGGGGAGCTGTTTTTT. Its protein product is CATSAPTGELFF.

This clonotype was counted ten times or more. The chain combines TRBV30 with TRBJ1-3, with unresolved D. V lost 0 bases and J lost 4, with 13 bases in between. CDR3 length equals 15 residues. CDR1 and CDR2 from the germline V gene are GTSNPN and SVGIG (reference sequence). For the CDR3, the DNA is TGTGCCTGGAGTGTATGGCGGAAGGACGGAAACACCATATATTTT. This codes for CAWSVWRKDGNTIYF.

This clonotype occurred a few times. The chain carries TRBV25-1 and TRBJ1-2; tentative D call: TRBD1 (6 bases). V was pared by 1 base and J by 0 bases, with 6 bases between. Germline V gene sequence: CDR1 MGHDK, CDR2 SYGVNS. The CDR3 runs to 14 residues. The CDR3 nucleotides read TGTGCCAGCAGTGAATGGACAGCTAACTATGGCTACACCTTC. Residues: CASSEWTANYGYTF.

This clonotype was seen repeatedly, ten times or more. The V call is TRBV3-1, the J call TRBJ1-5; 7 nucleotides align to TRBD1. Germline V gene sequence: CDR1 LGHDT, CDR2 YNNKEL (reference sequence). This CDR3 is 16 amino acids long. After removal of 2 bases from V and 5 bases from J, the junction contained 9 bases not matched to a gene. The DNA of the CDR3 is TGTGCCAGCAGCCAATCGGCAGGGGGGTCGGATCAGCCCCAGCATTTT. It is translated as CASSQSAGGSDQPQHF.

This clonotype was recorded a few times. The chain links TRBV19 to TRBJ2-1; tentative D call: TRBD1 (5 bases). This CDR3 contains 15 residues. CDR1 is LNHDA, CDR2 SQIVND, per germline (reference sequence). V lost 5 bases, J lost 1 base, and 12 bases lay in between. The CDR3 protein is CASSQTAGSYNEQFF. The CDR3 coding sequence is TGTGCCAGTAGTCAAACTGCAGGGTCCTACAATGAGCAGTTCTTC.

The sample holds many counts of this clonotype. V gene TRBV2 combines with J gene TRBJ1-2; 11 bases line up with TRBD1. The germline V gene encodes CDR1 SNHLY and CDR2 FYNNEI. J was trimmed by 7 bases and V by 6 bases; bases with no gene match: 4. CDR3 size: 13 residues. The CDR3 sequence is CASRMDRGLGYTF. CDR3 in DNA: TGTGCCAGCAGAATGGACAGGGGGCTTGGCTACACCTTC.